The source of this T cell receptor beta chain is a study of cytomegalovirus exposure and HLA in healthy donors. This CDR3 has 14 residues. Germline lookup yields CDR1 MDHEN and CDR2 SYDVKM. The junction had 10 bases not matched to a gene; V was cut back by 5 bases and J by 8 bases. In this sample, this clone turned up a few times. Use of 60 Vbeta and 13 Jbeta primers characterized the PCR. Some clones are missing from TCRdb's copy, which holds only in-frame ones; the method was immunoSEQ multiplex PCR. The sample records 220,000 or so clones, under 85% being singletons. The TCR sequence derives from a man over 45 in good health and CMV-seronegative. The specimen was PBMCs. The J gene is TRBJ1-2, the V gene TRBV28, with 8 nucleotides matching TRBD1. The CDR3 DNA reads as TGTGCCAGCAGTCTGAGGGACAGGCCTACCGGCTACACCTTC. Encoded protein: CASSLRDRPTGYTF.